The rows below give T cell receptor beta chains drawn from one sample of a study of T cell responses to AZD1222 COVID-19 vaccine. Clones were read by immunoSEQ multiplex PCR, and TCRdb kept only the in-frame ones, dropping some. The table includes fewer than 200,000 clones, approximately 90% detected once. The sample consisted of peripheral blood, taken on day 0 of AZD1222 vaccination. The receptor set was obtained from an adult in good health. Each CDR3 is given with its conserved first and last residue. The D gene is left open where the match is weak. Only part of the rows carry a size: once, few, many, or a class if the clone is expanded.

abundance | j_gene | v_gene | len | d_gene | CDR3nt | CDR3aa
once | TRBJ1-2 | TRBV7-9 | 13 | . | TGTGCCACCGTGGGACTGTCTAACTATGGCTACACCTTC | CATVGLSNYGYTF
. | TRBJ2-1 | TRBV24-1 | 16 | TRBD2 | TGTGCCACCAGTGACCCGGGACTAGCGTCTTACAATGAGCAGTTCTTC | CATSDPGLASYNEQFF
. | TRBJ2-7 | TRBV29-1 | 13 | . | TGCAGCACCCAGGACGGTAGCTCCTACGAGCAGTACTTC | CSTQDGSSYEQYF
. | TRBJ1-5 | TRBV30 | 17 | . | TGTGCCTGGAGTGTCCCAATTGGACAGAGCAGCAATCAGCCCCAGCATTTT | CAWSVPIGQSSNQPQHF
. | TRBJ1-3 | TRBV5-5 | 16 | . | TGTGCCAGCAGCTTGGCCCCTTCAATGGTTGGCGACACCATATATTTT | CASSLAPSMVGDTIYF
. | TRBJ2-2 | TRBV6-5 | 15 | TRBD1 | TGTGCCAGCAGACCGGGACAGGGCTTTACCGGGGAGCTGTTTTTT | CASRPGQGFTGELFF
. | TRBJ2-1 | TRBV7-3 | 16 | TRBD1 | TGTGCCAGCAGCCGAAGGGACAGGCCACCCGGGGATGAGCAGTTCTTC | CASSRRDRPPGDEQFF
. | TRBJ1-5 | TRBV2 | 12 | . | TGTGCCAGCAGAGCAGACAATCAGCCCCAGCATTTT | CASRADNQPQHF
. | TRBJ2-7 | TRBV28 | 14 | TRBD2 | TGTGCCAGCTGTCCCACAGGCGGGGGGTACGAGCAGTACTTC | CASCPTGGGYEQYF
. | TRBJ2-2 | TRBV28 | 15 | . | TGTGCCAGCAGTCCAGATCCCGGGACAACCGGGGAGCTGTTTTTT | CASSPDPGTTGELFF
. | TRBJ2-7 | TRBV28 | 13 | . | TGTGCCAGCTCCTCGCACGGTCTCTACGAGCAGTACTTC | CASSSHGLYEQYF
. | TRBJ2-3 | TRBV28 | 12 | TRBD1 | TGTGCCAGCAGACAGGGGGGAGATACGCAGTATTTT | CASRQGGDTQYF
. | TRBJ2-1 | TRBV14 | 14 | . | TGTGCCAGCAGCCAAGAGCTGGGTTCGGCTGAGCAGTTCTTC | CASSQELGSAEQFF
. | TRBJ1-5 | TRBV5-6 | 15 | TRBD1 | TGTGCCAGCACGACAGGGGGGTATAGCAATCAGCCCCAGCATTTT | CASTTGGYSNQPQHF
. | TRBJ1-6 | TRBV2 | 14 | . | TGTGCCAGCATCCGGGACGTAAAGACTTCACCCCTCCACTTT | CASIRDVKTSPLHF
few | TRBJ2-7 | TRBV27 | 13 | . | TGTGCCAGCAGCCTCAGGAATACCTACGAGCAGTACTTC | CASSLRNTYEQYF
many | TRBJ2-2 | TRBV5-4 | 16 | . | TGTGCCAGCAGCCTGAGTTGGGGGCCGAACACCGGGGAGCTGTTTTTT | CASSLSWGPNTGELFF
. | TRBJ1-2 | TRBV2 | 13 | . | TGTGCCAGCAGTACCCGGGACACCGGTGGCTACACCTTC | CASSTRDTGGYTF
. | TRBJ1-1 | TRBV5-1 | 17 | . | TGCGCCAGCAGCTTGGCAACGTCCGGGGACATCCTGAGGGAAGCTTTCTTT | CASSLATSGDILREAFF
. | TRBJ2-1 | TRBV7-2 | 18 | TRBD1 | TGTGCCAGCAGCGCCCGGACAGGGCTGCTAAGCTCCTACAATGAGCAGTTCTTC | CASSARTGLLSSYNEQFF
. | TRBJ2-5 | TRBV2 | 13 | TRBD2 | TGTGCCACAACTAGCGGGGCGCAAGAGACCCAGTACTTC | CATTSGAQETQYF
. | TRBJ2-3 | TRBV5-6 | 15 | TRBD1 | TGTGCCAGCAGCAGGACAGGGCAATTAACGGATACGCAGTATTTT | CASSRTGQLTDTQYF
. | TRBJ1-2 | TRBV28 | 14 | . | TGTGCCAGCAGCCCCCCGGGGGGTAACTATGGCTACACCTTC | CASSPPGGNYGYTF
. | TRBJ2-1 | TRBV30 | 15 | TRBD1 | TGTGCCTGGAGTGTTGAGGGGGCGGCCTACAATGAGCAGTTCTTC | CAWSVEGAAYNEQFF
. | TRBJ2-1 | TRBV18 | 15 | TRBD2 | TGTGCCAGCTCACGCGGGACTAGCGGGTACAATGAGCAGTTCTTC | CASSRGTSGYNEQFF
once | TRBJ1-6 | TRBV2 | 15 | . | TGTGCCAGCAGCCTACAGGGTACCTATAATTCACCCCTCCACTTT | CASSLQGTYNSPLHF
. | TRBJ2-1 | TRBV15 | 18 | TRBD1 | TGTGCCACCAGCAGAGATCGGGTGCAGGGGGCATCGGGGAATGAGCAGTTCTTC | CATSRDRVQGASGNEQFF
. | TRBJ2-2 | TRBV6-6 | 15 | TRBD2 | TGTGCCAGCGGCACTGCGGGGGGGCGTAACGGGGAGCTGTTTTTT | CASGTAGGRNGELFF
. | TRBJ2-5 | TRBV5-4 | 16 | TRBD2 | TGTGCCAGCAGCCCAACGGGGCGGGGGGGCAGAGAGACCCAGTACTTC | CASSPTGRGGRETQYF
. | TRBJ1-2 | TRBV4-1 | 13 | . | TGCGCCAGCAGCCTTGGGACGGATGGCGGCTACACCTTC | CASSLGTDGGYTF
. | TRBJ1-1 | TRBV30 | 13 | . | TGTGCCTGGAGTGTAGACGGGGGAACTGAAGCTTTCTTT | CAWSVDGGTEAFF
. | TRBJ2-5 | TRBV3-1/TRBV3-2 | 14 | . | TGTGCCAGCAGCCAAGATCCCGGGGCTGAGACCCAGTACTTC | CASSQDPGAETQYF
few | TRBJ2-7 | TRBV27 | 14 | . | TGTGCCAGCAGTAGGGGGACAAGCTCCTACGAGCAGTACTTC | CASSRGTSSYEQYF
. | TRBJ1-5 | TRBV18 | 13 | . | TGTGCCAGCTCACCGCAGGCAAATCAGCCCCAGCATTTT | CASSPQANQPQHF
. | TRBJ1-1 | TRBV7-6 | 18 | . | TGTGCCAGCTCTAGCTTTGGGAGGCCAAATGATCTAAACACTGAAGCTTTCTTT | CASSSFGRPNDLNTEAFF
. | TRBJ1-2 | TRBV28 | 13 | . | TGTGCCAGCAGTCCCGCCACTAACTATGGCTACACCTTC | CASSPATNYGYTF
. | TRBJ1-5 | TRBV30 | 12 | . | TGTGCCGGGGGGGATCTTAATCAGCCCCAGCATTTT | CAGGDLNQPQHF
once | TRBJ2-7 | TRBV9 | 14 | . | TGTGCCAGCAGCGTAGAAGGTTCGGGCTACGAGCAGTACTTC | CASSVEGSGYEQYF
few | TRBJ2-2 | TRBV29-1 | 13 | . | TGCAGCGTAGCTACACGGTTCACCGGGGAGCTGTTTTTT | CSVATRFTGELFF
. | TRBJ2-5 | TRBV16 | 16 | TRBD1 | TGTGCCAGCAGTCAATCGTTCGGGACAGGTCAAGAGACCCAGTACTTC | CASSQSFGTGQETQYF
. | TRBJ1-5 | TRBV2 | 18 | . | TGTGCCAGCAGTGGGCCCTCCTTGACAGGCCATAGCAATCAGCCCCAGCATTTT | CASSGPSLTGHSNQPQHF
. | TRBJ1-3 | TRBV2 | 15 | TRBD1 | TGTGCCAGCAGTGGACAGGGGAGATCTGGAAACACCATATATTTT | CASSGQGRSGNTIYF
. | TRBJ2-7 | TRBV19 | 14 | TRBD1 | TGTGCCAGTAGACCCCTGGGACAGTCCTACGAGCAGTACTTC | CASRPLGQSYEQYF
. | TRBJ2-3 | TRBV7-2 | 16 | TRBD2 | TGTGCCAGCAGCTTAGGTCCAGCGGGATTCACAGATACGCAGTATTTT | CASSLGPAGFTDTQYF
. | TRBJ1-5 | TRBV15 | 16 | TRBD1 | TGTGCCACCAGCAGACAATCGGACAGGGTCGGGCAGCCCCAGCATTTT | CATSRQSDRVGQPQHF